This T cell receptor beta chain was recorded in a study of blood T cells in healthy people across ages. Study observations and caveats: Getting older went along with TCR beta diversity per million T cells dropping roughly linearly. Total diversity from one million sequenced T cells was likely underestimated.

Trimming stripped 5 bases from V and 8 bases from J, with 13 bases between. The CDR3 covers 14 residues. Germline CDR1 reads SGHTA; CDR2 reads FQGNSA. On this clonotype: Its matching antigen is unknown.

Using a J-beta primer mix together with a sample-barcoded 5' primer, a second PCR was run for roughly 6 to 11 cycles. TCRdb itself ran the 5' RACE reads through MiXCR, one entry per CDR3 protein. The table has 1,500,000 or so distinct CDR3 sequences, approximately 42% seen once. PBMCs numbering at least 6.5 million were isolated per sample. Total RNA amounts of at least 5.5 micrograms were extracted per sample. The chain carries TRBV7-2 and TRBJ1-6, with D unclear. The origin of this receptor is a woman under 30 in good health. Sequencing input: blood. CDR3 coding DNA: TGTGCCAGCAGCCCACGTCTGGGCTATTCACCCCTCCACTTT. Protein product: CASSPRLGYSPLHF.